This T cell receptor beta chain was documented in a study of blood T cell repertoires in COVID-19. Study-wide background: Whether acute or convalescent, the COVID-19 samples came from the United States, Italy and Spain. T cells, B-cell-depleted T cells, or PBMCs supplied cDNA or gDNA.

Original processing notes: Cell counts per sample came from amplifying reference gene primers. The assay was immunoSEQ multiplex PCR, and TCRdb's table has in-frame clones only and misses some. V, J and clone size were drawn from that table, and D and trimming were deduced from the DNA. The sample has 170,000 or so clones, 60% to 80% seen once. V lost 2 bases and J lost 7; bases outside the gene matches: 4. In germline, CDR1 is MNHNS, CDR2 SASEGT. The length of the CDR3 is 15 residues. The chain joins TRBV6-1 to TRBJ1-6; 8 nucleotides align to TRBD1. This TCR came from a woman aged 70-85 years with acute or convalescent COVID-19. Sample: peripheral blood. The CDR3 sequence: CASSERQGTNSPLHF. The CDR3 DNA follows: TGTGCCAGCAGTGAACGACAGGGGACGAATTCACCCCTCCACTTT.